This passage covers 12 T cell receptor beta chains from one sample sequenced in a study of T cell responses to AZD1222 COVID-19 vaccine. The method was immunoSEQ multiplex PCR; TCRdb's version includes in-frame clones alone and lacks a portion of them. Of some 96,000 clones listed, approximately 84% were seen once; the top ten hold 14%. The sequences come from peripheral blood, collected 28 days after the second AZD1222 dose. These receptors came from an adult who received the AZD1222 COVID-19 vaccine.

The V gene is TRBV10-3, the J gene TRBJ1-1; D gene uncertain. CDR3 length: 14 amino acids. V lost 4 bases, J lost 1 base, and 10 bases lay in between. From germline, CDR1 is ENHRY and CDR2 SYGVKD. The CDR3 loop reads CAISVTSENTEAFF. The CDR3 region has the DNA TGTGCCATCAGTGTCACCTCCGAGAACACTGAAGCTTTCTTT.

The rearrangement uses TRBV3-1 (or the pseudogene TRBV3-2) and TRBJ2-7; D is uncertain. The CDR3 covers 14 residues. Germline CDR1 reads LGHDT; CDR2 reads YNNKEL (reference sequence). V was pared by 0 bases and J by 3 bases, with 9 bases between. The CDR3 loop is CASSQERHNYEQYF. The CDR3 DNA reads TGTGCCAGCAGCCAAGAGCGACACAACTACGAGCAGTACTTC.

This chain links TRBV5-1 with TRBJ2-6; 7 positions match TRBD1. CDR1 SGHRS and CDR2 YFSETQ come from the germline V gene. The trim removed 4 bases at V and 0 bases at J, leaving 4 bases unmatched. CDR3 length: 16 residues. CDR3 in DNA: TGCGCCAGCAGCCTGCAGGGGGACTCTGGGGCCAACGTCCTGACTTTC. This encodes CASSLQGDSGANVLTF.

The J gene is TRBJ1-4, the V gene TRBV4-1, with TRBD1 matching over 11 bases. Losses at the gene ends were 3 bases for V and 8 bases for J; bases not matched to a gene: 8. Per the germline V gene, CDR1 is MGHRA and CDR2 is YSYEKL. The CDR3 extends over 16 amino acids. The CDR3 coding sequence is TGCGCCAGCAGCCAGCCCGGGACAGGGGGGGAGGAAAAACTGTTTTTT. This sequence encodes CASSQPGTGGEEKLFF.

This clone was detected once. The chain uses TRBV14 and TRBJ1-4; D is ambiguous. V lost 3 bases and J lost 5, with 10 bases in between. The CDR3 has 14 amino acids. Per the germline V gene, CDR1 is SGHDN and CDR2 is FVKESK. The CDR3 reads CASSQGGANEKLFF. For the CDR3, the DNA is TGTGCCAGCAGCCAGGGAGGCGCAAATGAAAAACTGTTTTTT.

The chain recombines TRBV7-9 with TRBJ1-2; 10 bases are a match to TRBD1. Germline-derived CDR1 and CDR2 are SEHNR and FQNEAQ (reference sequence). The V gene end was trimmed by 5 bases and the J gene end by 2 bases; junction bases not matched to a gene: 5. This CDR3 spans 15 amino acids. CDR3 in DNA: TGTGCCAGCAGCCCGGGACAGGGGATAAACTATGGCTACACCTTC. Amino acids: CASSPGQGINYGYTF.

The chain combines TRBV5-3 with TRBJ2-7; 10 bases are shared with TRBD2. TRBV5-3 is classed as an ORF, of uncertain function. The junction had 7 bases not matched to a gene; V was cut back by 2 bases and J by 2 bases. This CDR3 has 16 residues. The CDR3 spells CARSLWNSGRAYEQYF. The CDR3 nucleotides read TGTGCCAGAAGCTTATGGAACAGCGGGAGGGCCTACGAGCAGTACTTC.

The rearrangement joins TRBV2 to TRBJ2-1; D gene ambiguous. The CDR3 is made up of 13 amino acids. Germline V CDR1 and CDR2: SNHLY, FYNNEI. Trimming removed 8 bases at V and 6 bases at J, with 14 bases between. This chain's CDR3 is CASEVVIVNEQFF. DNA of the CDR3: TGTGCCAGCGAGGTTGTAATCGTCAATGAGCAGTTCTTC.

This chain connects TRBV4-1 to TRBJ2-7; D might be TRBD2 (6 bases). V lost 5 bases and J lost 4, with 27 bases in between. The CDR3 contains 18 residues. Germline CDR1 reads MGHRA; CDR2 reads YSYEKL. The CDR3 reads CASSSLQTRREGPYEQYF. In DNA form, the CDR3 reads TGCGCCAGCAGCTCCCTTCAGACCAGGAGGGAAGGACCTTACGAGCAGTACTTC.

This chain connects TRBV6-4 to TRBJ2-7; 7 bases are shared with TRBD2. V lost 0 bases, J lost 1 base, and 9 bases stayed unmatched. CDR1 is MRHNA, CDR2 SNTAGT, per germline. This CDR3 comprises 17 residues. The chain's CDR3 is CASSDSAWGGESYEQYF. In DNA form, the CDR3 reads TGTGCCAGCAGTGACTCAGCATGGGGGGGGGAGTCCTACGAGCAGTACTTC.

Ten or more counts support this clone. The rearrangement joins TRBV14 to TRBJ2-2; TRBD1 matches 8 bases. The germline V gene encodes CDR1 SGHDN and CDR2 FVKESK. The CDR3 loop spans 16 amino acids. V lost 6 bases, J lost 7 bases, and 13 bases stayed unmatched. DNA for the CDR3: TGTGCCAGCAGTCGAATGGGACAGGTTAAAAACGGGGAGCTGTTTTTT. Translating it yields CASSRMGQVKNGELFF.

The rearrangement joins TRBV6-6 to TRBJ1-4; D unresolved. This CDR3 contains 12 residues. Germline-derived CDR1 and CDR2 are MNHNY and SVGAGI (reference sequence). The germline V and J ends were trimmed by 4 bases and 8 bases, with 8 bases remaining between them. As DNA, the CDR3 is TGTGCCAGCAGTTCTAAGCACGAAAAACTGTTTTTT. As protein: CASSSKHEKLFF.